A selection of T cell receptor beta chains follows, all from one sample in a study of cytomegalovirus exposure and HLA in healthy donors. Assay used: immunoSEQ multiplex PCR; TCRdb lists only in-frame clones, some missing. The sample contains some 41,000 clones, under 95% of which appear only once. The sequencing sample was made of PBMCs. The receptors derive from a young woman in good health and CMV-seronegative. Each CDR3 is given with its conserved first and last residue. The D gene is left open where the match is weak. The size of a clone is reported for some rows only, either as once, few or many, or as a class for expanded clones.

j_gene	d_gene	v_gene	abundance	CDR3aa	CDR3nt
TRBJ2-1	-	TRBV15	-	CATSREAQLYYNEQFF	TGTGCCACCAGCAGAGAGGCACAGCTCTACTACAATGAGCAGTTCTTC
TRBJ2-1	-	TRBV11-2	-	CASSLDRAPYNEQFF	TGTGCCAGCAGCTTAGATCGAGCGCCTTACAATGAGCAGTTCTTC
TRBJ2-1	-	TRBV9	-	CASSDNPETGYNEQFF	TGTGCCAGCAGCGACAACCCGGAGACCGGCTACAATGAGCAGTTCTTC
TRBJ2-7	-	TRBV10-2	-	CASSAGPEQYF	TGCGCCAGCAGTGCGGGTCCTGAGCAGTACTTC
TRBJ2-4	TRBD1	TRBV28	-	CASSSRRGRYIQYF	TGTGCCAGCAGTTCCCGAAGGGGGCGATACATTCAGTACTTC
TRBJ1-2	TRBD1	TRBV28	-	CASSSDRIYGYTF	TGTGCCAGCAGTTCGGACAGGATCTATGGCTACACCTTC
TRBJ2-1	-	TRBV19	once	CASSIESGNEQFF	TGTGCCAGTAGTATAGAGTCGGGCAATGAGCAGTTCTTC
TRBJ2-3	-	TRBV5-6	-	CASSLRDTQYF	TGTGCCAGCAGCCTCAGAGATACGCAGTATTTT
TRBJ2-3	TRBD1	TRBV18	-	CASSRDSSSTDTQYF	TGTGCCAGCTCTCGGGACAGTTCTAGCACAGATACGCAGTATTTT
TRBJ2-3	TRBD2	TRBV29-1	once	CSVGTSFLSGTQYF	TGCAGCGTCGGGACTAGCTTCCTTTCGGGTACGCAGTATTTT
TRBJ1-1	-	TRBV4-1	-	CASSQVRGDLEAFF	TGCGCCAGCAGCCAAGTTAGAGGCGACCTTGAAGCTTTCTTT
TRBJ2-7	TRBD1	TRBV9	few	CASSGGQGVSEQYF	TGTGCCAGCAGCGGGGGACAGGGGGTTTCCGAGCAGTACTTC
TRBJ1-4	-	TRBV18	-	CASSPPGQATNEKLFF	TGTGCCAGCTCACCACCGGGGCAGGCAACTAATGAAAAACTGTTTTTT
TRBJ1-1	-	TRBV5-1	-	CASSSQGGNTEAFF	TGCGCCAGCAGCTCGCAAGGAGGGAACACTGAAGCTTTCTTT
TRBJ2-1	-	TRBV7-2	-	CASSLGGAHYNEQFF	TGTGCCAGCAGCTTAGGTGGGGCACACTACAATGAGCAGTTCTTC
TRBJ1-1	TRBD1	TRBV6-1	-	CASKSLDRGGPEAFF	TGTGCCAGCAAGTCCCTCGACAGGGGAGGCCCTGAAGCTTTCTTT
TRBJ2-1	TRBD2	TRBV27	-	CASSTLAGDNNEQFF	TGTGCCAGCAGTACGTTAGCGGGAGACAACAATGAGCAGTTCTTC
TRBJ1-3	TRBD1	TRBV14	-	CASSQGQGQYSGNTIYF	TGTGCCAGCAGCCAAGGACAGGGCCAATACTCTGGAAACACCATATATTTT
TRBJ1-5	TRBD1	TRBV19	-	CASSINWDSYNQPQHF	TGTGCCAGTAGTATTAACTGGGACAGCTACAATCAGCCCCAGCATTTT
TRBJ1-1	-	TRBV10-1	-	CASKAQMNTEAFF	TGCGCCAGCAAAGCACAGATGAACACTGAAGCTTTCTTT
TRBJ2-7	TRBD1	TRBV5-1	-	CASSSGQGKNNEQYF	TGCGCCAGCAGCTCTGGACAGGGGAAAAATAACGAGCAGTACTTC
TRBJ1-2	-	TRBV16	-	CASSQTWGGGDYGYTF	TGTGCCAGCAGCCAGACCTGGGGAGGGGGAGACTATGGCTACACCTTC
TRBJ2-7	TRBD2	TRBV7-2	-	CASSFTGGSSYEQYF	TGTGCCAGCAGCTTTACGGGAGGGAGCTCCTACGAGCAGTACTTC
TRBJ2-1	-	TRBV14	-	CASSPGGPVSYNEQFF	TGTGCCAGCAGCCCCGGGGGGCCTGTCTCCTACAATGAGCAGTTCTTC
TRBJ2-4	-	TRBV11-2	-	CASSRGRGNIQYF	TGTGCCAGCAGCCGCGGCAGGGGTAACATTCAGTACTTC
TRBJ1-5	-	TRBV2	-	CASSERAREAYSNQPQHF	TGTGCCAGCAGTGAACGAGCCAGGGAGGCTTATAGCAATCAGCCCCAGCATTTT
TRBJ1-2	TRBD1	TRBV11-2	once	CASSLDQGTGYGYTF	TGTGCCAGCAGCTTAGATCAAGGGACAGGTTACGGCTACACCTTC
TRBJ1-2	TRBD1	TRBV2	-	CASSFQGDRFPLGGYTF	TGTGCCAGCAGCTTCCAGGGGGACAGGTTCCCCCTAGGAGGCTACACCTTC
TRBJ1-2	-	TRBV18	few	CASSPGGANGYTF	TGTGCCAGCTCACCGGGGGGGGCGAATGGCTACACCTTC